This T cell receptor beta chain comes out of a study of cytomegalovirus exposure and HLA in healthy donors (dated by TCRdb to between 2016 and 2019). About the study as a whole: According to a later analysis, the roughly 130 validation repertoires were produced on the same platform as the 700 or so repertoires of the first cohort. The study aimed to test whether signatures of past pathogen exposure could be identified by cataloging public T cell receptors. In addition to the first cohort of approximately 650 subjects, a separate validation cohort of 100 to 150 different subjects was used. High-throughput TCR immunosequencing, statistical association of individual TCRs with disease status, and machine learning were combined to predict cytomegalovirus infection status. The investigation overall reported the following: A later analysis had no HLA typing for the validation cohort, so co-occurrence there was scored across all 110 or so repertoires. The authors suggested that the approach could potentially be extended to other disease states and immunological phenotypes. Of the cluster scores, 85% to 95% were above 0 in a later analysis, which found that TCRs clustered in the first cohort also tended to co-occur in the approximately 110 validation repertoires. A few of the identified cytomegalovirus-associated TCR beta chains were confirmed in vitro to be specific for cytomegalovirus antigens. Cytomegalovirus status was reported to be diagnosed by the classifier with high specificity and sensitivity in both the original and validation cohorts. In the study, 164 TCR beta chains were listed as associated with cytomegalovirus. While some public TCRs were present in many individuals, most TCR sequences turned up only very rarely across donors.

V is clipped by 2 bases and J by 6 bases, and the sequence between their germline boundaries is 8 bases long. The germline V gene encodes CDR1 SGHNT and CDR2 YENEEA. Including the terminal cysteine and phenylalanine, the CDR3 comprises 13 residues. CDR3 DNA only is kept here, 39 bases in frame from base 1. Library creation used the immunoSEQ multiplex PCR assay. Per the original workflow: A statistical classification framework was developed to diagnose cytomegalovirus status using the catalog of TCR beta chain sequences. TCRdb took over this immuneACCESS table, retaining in-frame rearrangements with V and J assigned. Such tables are incomplete; in checked studies, under half of the missing clones stem from an unresolved V gene, and the remainder is unexplained. That table gives V, J and clone size, and the DNA gave D and trimming. Here the sample has about 120,000 clones; around 89% occur a single time. The ten largest clonotypes hold 1.5% to 2% of the sample.

Of note for this clone: Its antigen remains unidentified. The sample holds no much larger clone one base away, and base qualities are not on file.

The donors were included in the validation cohort of approximately 120 subjects, a group kept apart from the approximately 700-subject first cohort. The specimen sequenced was PBMCs. This clonotype was sampled from a young man in good health and CMV-seronegative. In this chain, TRBV11-3 is recombined with TRBJ2-1, with the identity of the D gene unclear. The base sequence is TGTGCCAGCAGCTTACAGGAAGGCAATGAGCAGTTCTTC. It specifies CASSLQEGNEQFF.